Below, 17 T cell receptor beta chains from the same sample are listed, as sequenced in a study of T-cell reconstitution after alpha-beta-depleted transplantation in children. For TCRbeta, the library was prepared with unique molecular identifiers. TCRdb re-called the PCR reads with MiXCR, one entry per CDR3 protein. The sample has approximately 230,000 distinct CDR3 sequences, 25% seen once. This sample comprised PBMCs, obtained before TCRalphabeta/CD19-depleted stem cell transplant. The receptor set was obtained from a girl aged 2-10 years with Fanconi anemia, due to receive a stem cell transplant.

J is TRBJ2-7 and V is TRBV28; 8 nucleotides align to TRBD2. Germline CDR1 and CDR2: MDHEN and SYDVKM. With V trimmed by 6 bases and J by 3 bases, 4 bases remained unmatched. CDR3 size: 13 residues. CDR3: CASRLGTSYEQYF. The CDR3, as DNA: TGTGCCAGCAGACTTGGGACTAGCTACGAGCAGTACTTC.

This clonotype was observed a single time. The V gene is TRBV7-9, the J gene TRBJ2-5; TRBD2 aligns across 11 bases. Trimming removed 5 bases from V and 0 bases from J; junction bases left unmatched: 5. The CDR3 consists of 16 residues. In germline, CDR1 is SEHNR, CDR2 FQNEAQ (reference sequence). CDR3 in amino acids: CASSRSSGGYQETQYF. CDR3 DNA sequence: TGTGCCAGCAGCCGATCTAGCGGGGGGTACCAAGAGACCCAGTACTTC.

This clonotype was seen ten or more times. The V gene is TRBV29-1, the J gene TRBJ2-5, with 10 bases fitting TRBD2. Germline loops: CDR1 SQVTM, CDR2 ANQGSEA. V trimming: 3 bases; J trimming: 5 bases; junction bases outside the gene matches: 9. This CDR3 is built from 15 residues. CDR3 amino acids: CSVDGLAGVHETQYF. The CDR3 DNA reads as TGCAGCGTTGATGGGCTAGCGGGAGTCCACGAGACCCAGTACTTC.

This clonotype was counted once. V usage is TRBV11-2 and J usage is TRBJ1-1; no firm D call. This CDR3 is built from 12 residues. Germline loops: CDR1 SGHAT, CDR2 FQNNGV. V lost 1 base and J 7 bases, leaving 7 bases between the germline ends. CDR3 sequence reads: CASSLGLGEAFF. DNA of the CDR3: TGTGCCAGCAGCTTAGGATTGGGTGAAGCTTTCTTT.

V is TRBV3-1 and J is TRBJ2-1, with TRBD1 as a possible D gene (6 bases). The CDR3 runs 15 residues. From germline, CDR1 is LGHDT and CDR2 YNNKEL (reference sequence). V was pared by 1 base and J by 4 bases, with 11 bases between. CDR3 sequence reads: CASSQVTGSYNEQFF. CDR3 nucleotides: TGTGCCAGCAGCCAAGTTACAGGGAGTTACAATGAGCAGTTCTTC.

This clonotype appeared many times. The V call is TRBV4-2, the J call TRBJ2-3; TRBD2 might be the D (7 bases). The V and J ends lost 1 base and 2 bases respectively, with 13 bases between them. The CDR3 runs 16 residues. Germline V lookup: CDR1 LGHNA, CDR2 YNFKEQ. The chain's CDR3 is CASSQVRRGPTDTQYF. In DNA, the CDR3 is TGTGCCAGCAGCCAAGTTCGGCGGGGGCCCACAGATACGCAGTATTTT.

In this sample, this clonotype turned up a few times. The genes are TRBV20-1 and TRBJ1-2, with 7 bases identical to TRBD1. CDR1 and CDR2 from the germline V gene are DFQATT and SNEGSKA (reference sequence). The CDR3 covers 13 residues. Trimming cost V 6 bases and J 4 bases; bases outside gene matches: 8. This CDR3 is CSALAGQIYGYTF. The CDR3 nucleotides read TGCAGTGCCCTAGCGGGACAGATCTATGGCTACACCTTC.

The sample holds a few counts of this clonotype. A clone one base away is much larger, so this may be a read error. The V call is TRBV7-2, the J call TRBJ2-3; D is undetermined. V was pared by 5 bases and J by 2 bases, with 5 bases between. The CDR3 is made up of 12 amino acids. CDR1 and CDR2 (germline): SGHTA, FQGNSA. This CDR3 reads CASSDPTDTQYF. CDR3 in DNA: TGTGCCAGCAGCGACCCCACAGATACGCAGTATTTT.

This clonotype was counted a single time. The chain combines TRBV18 with TRBJ2-7, with TRBD2 matching 10 bases. This CDR3 has 16 amino acids. CDR1 is KGHSH, CDR2 LQKENI, per germline. V was clipped by 2 bases and J by 0 bases; unmatched bases: 4. The CDR3 sequence: CASSPLLAGSSYEQYF. DNA for the CDR3: TGTGCCAGCTCACCATTACTAGCGGGGAGCTCCTACGAGCAGTACTTC.

A few counts support this clonotype. The chain recombines TRBV29-1 with TRBJ2-3, with 8 positions matching TRBD1. The CDR3 runs to 15 residues. V lost 1 base to trimming and J lost 2 bases; unmatched junction nucleotides: 5. Germline V gives CDR1 SQVTM, CDR2 ANQGSEA. The CDR3 DNA follows: TGCAGCGTTGAAGGACAGGGGACCTTCACAGATACGCAGTATTTT. It specifies CSVEGQGTFTDTQYF.

The J gene is TRBJ1-5, the V gene TRBV30; D gene unclear. Germline CDR1 is GTSNPN and CDR2 is SVGIG (reference sequence). Trimming left V 0 bases short and J 5 bases short, with 5 bases between. The CDR3 covers 12 residues. CDR3 DNA: TGTGCCTGGAGTGTGGGTTATCAGCCCCAGCATTTT. Encoded protein: CAWSVGYQPQHF.

Ten or more counts support this clonotype. V gene TRBV20-1 combines with J gene TRBJ2-2; TRBD1 is a possible D gene (5 bases). The germline V gene has CDR1 DFQATT and CDR2 SNEGSKA (reference sequence). The ends were cut back, 2 bases at V and 1 base at J, with 8 bases in the middle. The CDR3 loop spans 14 amino acids. The DNA of the CDR3 is TGCAGTGCTAGACTCCAGGGGAACACCGGGGAGCTGTTTTTT. Amino acids: CSARLQGNTGELFF.

This rearrangement joins TRBV7-2 to TRBJ2-5; TRBD1 agrees at 7 bases. The CDR3 is 15 amino acids. Trimming at V came to 5 bases and at J to 3 bases, leaving 9 bases not matched to a gene. Per germline, CDR1 SGHTA and CDR2 FQGNSA. The CDR3, as DNA: TGTGCCAGCAGCCGACTCGGGACAGATGAAGAGACCCAGTACTTC. It encodes CASSRLGTDEETQYF.

This clonotype was observed at least ten times. The CDR3 DNA reads as TGTGCCATCAGTGGTTCCGGGACAGGGGGCTACGAGCAGTACTTC. It is translated as CAISGSGTGGYEQYF. This sequence joins TRBV10-3 and TRBJ2-7; the match to TRBD1 covers 11 bases. This CDR3 spans 15 amino acids. Germline values: CDR1 ENHRY, CDR2 SYGVKD. Trimming took 4 bases from V and 3 from J; bases not matched to a gene: 5.

This clonotype was seen repeatedly, ten times or more. In DNA form, the CDR3 reads TGCAGTGCTAGAGGGTTGGCCCGCTACAATGAGCAGTTCTTC. Translated: CSARGLARYNEQFF. This chain links TRBV20-1 with TRBJ2-1; no firm D call. V was trimmed by 1 base and J by 3 bases, leaving 10 bases between them. CDR3 length: 14 residues. The germline gives CDR1 DFQATT, CDR2 SNEGSKA (reference sequence).

The V and J genes are TRBV29-1 and TRBJ2-3; TRBD2 matches 15 bases. V trimming: 3 bases; J trimming: 8 bases; junction bases outside the gene matches: 3. The CDR3 totals 14 residues. The V gene's germline CDR1 is SQVTM and CDR2 ANQGSEA. CDR3 sequence: CSVDGTSGGSTQYF. CDR3 nucleotide sequence: TGCAGCGTTGACGGGACTAGCGGGGGGAGTACGCAGTATTTT.

The J gene is TRBJ2-7, the V gene TRBV2, with D unclear. CDR1 is SNHLY, CDR2 FYNNEI, per germline. The CDR3 consists of 14 residues. V dropped 10 bases and J dropped 3 bases, with 19 bases sitting between them. As DNA, the CDR3 is TGTGCCACCACTTTTGGGCAAAGTGGCTACGAGCAGTACTTC. As protein: CATTFGQSGYEQYF.